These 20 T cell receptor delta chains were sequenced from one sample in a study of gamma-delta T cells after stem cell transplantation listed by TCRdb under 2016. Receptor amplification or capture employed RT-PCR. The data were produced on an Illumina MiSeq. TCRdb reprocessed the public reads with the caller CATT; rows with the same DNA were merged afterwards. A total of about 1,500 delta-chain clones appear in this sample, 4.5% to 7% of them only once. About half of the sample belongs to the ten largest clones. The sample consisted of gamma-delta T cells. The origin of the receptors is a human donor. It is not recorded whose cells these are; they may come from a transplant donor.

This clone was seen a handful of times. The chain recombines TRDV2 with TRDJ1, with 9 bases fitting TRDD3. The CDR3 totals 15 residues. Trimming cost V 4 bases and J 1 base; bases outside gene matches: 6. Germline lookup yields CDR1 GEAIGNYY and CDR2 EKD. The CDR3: CACEPLGDLTDKLIF. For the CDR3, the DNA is TGTGCCTGTGAACCACTGGGGGACCTCACCGATAAACTCATCTTT.

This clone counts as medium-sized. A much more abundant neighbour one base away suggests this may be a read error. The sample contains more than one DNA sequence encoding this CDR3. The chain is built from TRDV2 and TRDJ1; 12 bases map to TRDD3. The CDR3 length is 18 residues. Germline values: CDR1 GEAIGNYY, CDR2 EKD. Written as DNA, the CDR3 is TGCGCCTGTGACACCTTACTGGGGGATACTCCGTACACCGATAAACTCATCTTT. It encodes CACDTLLGDTPYTDKLIF.

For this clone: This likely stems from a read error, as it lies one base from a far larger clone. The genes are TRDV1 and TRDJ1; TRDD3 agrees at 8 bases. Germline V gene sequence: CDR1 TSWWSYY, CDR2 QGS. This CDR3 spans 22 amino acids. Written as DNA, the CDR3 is TGTGCTCTTGGGATCGCCCCGGAGCGGGGATACTGGGGCCTTGGGTACACCGATAAACCCATCTTT. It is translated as CALGIAPERGYWGLGYTDKPIF.

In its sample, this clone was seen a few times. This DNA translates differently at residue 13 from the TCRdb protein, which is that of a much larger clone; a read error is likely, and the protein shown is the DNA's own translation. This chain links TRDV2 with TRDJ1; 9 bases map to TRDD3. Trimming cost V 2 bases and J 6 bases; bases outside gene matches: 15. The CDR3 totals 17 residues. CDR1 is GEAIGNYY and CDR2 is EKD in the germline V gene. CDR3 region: CACDILGDPIKSNKLIF. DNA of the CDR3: TGTGCCTGTGACATACTGGGGGACCCTATCAAGTCCAATAAACTCATCTTT.

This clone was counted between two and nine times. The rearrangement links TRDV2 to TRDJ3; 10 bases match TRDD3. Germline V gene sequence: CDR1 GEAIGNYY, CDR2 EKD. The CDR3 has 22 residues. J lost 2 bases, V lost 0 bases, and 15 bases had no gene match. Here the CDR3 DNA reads TGTGCCTGTGACACCCTTGTGGAGGGGGATACGACCCCCCCCTGGGACACCCGACAGATGTTTTTC. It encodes CACDTLVEGDTTPPWDTRQMFF.

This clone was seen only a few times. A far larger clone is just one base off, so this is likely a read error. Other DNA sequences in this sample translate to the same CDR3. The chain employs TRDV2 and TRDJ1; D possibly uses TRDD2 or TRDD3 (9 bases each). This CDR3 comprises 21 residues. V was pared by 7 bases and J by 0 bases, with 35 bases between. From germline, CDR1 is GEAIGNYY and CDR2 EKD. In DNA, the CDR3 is TGTGCCTGCGACCTCCTTCCTACCGAGGCTACTGGGGGACAATACACCGATAAACTCATCTTT. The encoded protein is CACDLLPTEATGGQYTDKLIF.

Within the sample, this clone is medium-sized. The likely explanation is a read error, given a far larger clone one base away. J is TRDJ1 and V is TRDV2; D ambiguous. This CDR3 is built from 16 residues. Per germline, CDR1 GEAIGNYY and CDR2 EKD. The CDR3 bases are TGTGCCCGTGACACCGTTGAAGATCAAACGGACGATAAACTCATCTTT. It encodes CARDTVEDQTDDKLIF.

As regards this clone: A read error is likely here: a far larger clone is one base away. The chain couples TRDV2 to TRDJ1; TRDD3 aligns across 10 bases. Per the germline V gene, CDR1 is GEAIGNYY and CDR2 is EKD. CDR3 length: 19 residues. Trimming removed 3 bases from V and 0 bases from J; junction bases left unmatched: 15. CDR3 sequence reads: CACDAYWGMPPAYTDKLIF. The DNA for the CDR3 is TGTGCCTGTGACGCCTACTGGGGGATGCCTCCTGCCTACACCGATAAACTCATCTTT.

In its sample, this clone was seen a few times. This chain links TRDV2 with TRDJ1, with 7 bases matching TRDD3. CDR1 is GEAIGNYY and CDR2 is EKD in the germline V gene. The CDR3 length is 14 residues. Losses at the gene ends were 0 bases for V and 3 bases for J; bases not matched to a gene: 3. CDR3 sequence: CACDTLGVADKLIF. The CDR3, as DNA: TGTGCCTGTGACACCCTGGGGGTCGCCGATAAACTCATCTTT.

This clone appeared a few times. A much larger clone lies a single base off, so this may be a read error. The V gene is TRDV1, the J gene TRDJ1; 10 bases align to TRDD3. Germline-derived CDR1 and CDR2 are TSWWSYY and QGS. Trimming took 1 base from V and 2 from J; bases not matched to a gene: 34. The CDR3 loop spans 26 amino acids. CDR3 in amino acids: CALGERVLPVLRTGGSPPSQTDKLIF. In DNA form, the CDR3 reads TGTGCTCTTGGGGAACGGGTCCTACCAGTCCTTCGGACTGGGGGATCCCCTCCCAGCCAGACCGATAAACTCATCTTT.

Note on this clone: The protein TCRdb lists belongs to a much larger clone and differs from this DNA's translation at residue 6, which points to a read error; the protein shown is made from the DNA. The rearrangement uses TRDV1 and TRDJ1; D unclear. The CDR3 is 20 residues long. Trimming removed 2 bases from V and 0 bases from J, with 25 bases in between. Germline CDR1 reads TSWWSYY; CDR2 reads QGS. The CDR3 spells CALGETGFSPYLAYTDKLIF. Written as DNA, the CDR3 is TGTGCTCTTGGGGAAACAGGCTTTTCCCCTTACTTGGCTTACACCGATAAACTCATCTTT.

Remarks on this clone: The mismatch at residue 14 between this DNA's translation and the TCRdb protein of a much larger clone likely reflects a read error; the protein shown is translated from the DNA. The CDR3: CACERLGAVATDKPIF. The DNA for the CDR3 is TGTGCCTGTGAGAGACTGGGGGCTGTCGCCACCGATAAACCCATCTTT. The rearrangement joins TRDV2 to TRDJ1, with 8 bases that match TRDD3. The CDR3 runs to 16 residues. Germline V lookup: CDR1 GEAIGNYY, CDR2 EKD.

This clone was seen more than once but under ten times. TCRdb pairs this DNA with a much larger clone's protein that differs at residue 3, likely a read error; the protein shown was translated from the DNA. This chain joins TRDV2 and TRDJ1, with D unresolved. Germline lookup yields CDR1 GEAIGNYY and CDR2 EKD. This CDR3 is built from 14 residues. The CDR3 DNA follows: TGTGCCCGTGACGCGCTTACTGATGGCGATAAACTCATCTTT. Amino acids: CARDALTDGDKLIF.

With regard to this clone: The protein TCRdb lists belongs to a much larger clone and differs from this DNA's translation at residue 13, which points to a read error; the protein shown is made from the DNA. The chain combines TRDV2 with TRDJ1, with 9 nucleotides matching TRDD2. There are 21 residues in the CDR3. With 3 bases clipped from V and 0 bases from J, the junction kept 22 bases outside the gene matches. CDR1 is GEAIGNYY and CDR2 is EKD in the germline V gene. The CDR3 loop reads CACDLLPTEATGVQYTDKLIF. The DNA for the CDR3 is TGTGCCTGTGACCTCCTTCCTACCGAGGCTACTGGGGTACAATACACCGATAAACTCATCTTT.

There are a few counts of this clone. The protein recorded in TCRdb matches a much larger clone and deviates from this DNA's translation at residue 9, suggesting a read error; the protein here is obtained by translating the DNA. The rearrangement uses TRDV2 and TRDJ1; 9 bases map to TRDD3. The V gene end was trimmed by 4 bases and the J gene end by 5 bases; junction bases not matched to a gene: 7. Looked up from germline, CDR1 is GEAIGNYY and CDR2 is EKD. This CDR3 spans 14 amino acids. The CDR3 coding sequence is TGTGCCTGTGAAGCCCTGGGGGATTGTGATAAACTCATCTTT. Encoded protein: CACEALGDCDKLIF.

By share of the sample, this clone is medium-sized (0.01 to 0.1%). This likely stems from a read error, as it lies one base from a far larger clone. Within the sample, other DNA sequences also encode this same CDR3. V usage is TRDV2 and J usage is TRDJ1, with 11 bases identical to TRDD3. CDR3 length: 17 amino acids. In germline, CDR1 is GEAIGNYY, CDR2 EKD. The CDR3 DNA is TGTGCCTGTGACCCAGTACTGGGGGATAAGTACACCGATAAGCTCATCTTT. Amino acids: CACDPVLGDKYTDKLIF.

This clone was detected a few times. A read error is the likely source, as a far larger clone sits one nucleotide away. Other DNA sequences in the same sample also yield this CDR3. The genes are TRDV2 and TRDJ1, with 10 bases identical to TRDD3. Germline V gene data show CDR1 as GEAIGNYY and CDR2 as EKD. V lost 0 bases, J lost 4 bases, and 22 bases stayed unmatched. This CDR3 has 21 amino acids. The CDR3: CACDTVSSGLELGDTIDKLIF. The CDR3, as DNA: TGTGCCTGTGACACCGTCTCCTCCGGCCTCGAATTGGGGGATACAATCGATAAACTCATCTTT.

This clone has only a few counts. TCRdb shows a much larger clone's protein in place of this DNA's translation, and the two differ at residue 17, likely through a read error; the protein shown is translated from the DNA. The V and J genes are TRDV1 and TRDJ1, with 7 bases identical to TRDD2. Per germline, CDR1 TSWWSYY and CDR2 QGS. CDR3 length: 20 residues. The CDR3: CALGGLSLPPFLEYTDILIF. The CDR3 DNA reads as TGTGCTCTTGGGGGCCTTTCCCTTCCCCCCTTCCTCGAGTACACCGATATACTCATCTTC.

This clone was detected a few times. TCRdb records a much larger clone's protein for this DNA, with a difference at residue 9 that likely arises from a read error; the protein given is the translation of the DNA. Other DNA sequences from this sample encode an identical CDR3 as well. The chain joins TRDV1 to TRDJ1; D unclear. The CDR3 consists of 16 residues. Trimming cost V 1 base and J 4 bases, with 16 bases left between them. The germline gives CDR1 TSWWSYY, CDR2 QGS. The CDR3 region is CALGEHRWRIVDKLIF. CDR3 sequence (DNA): TGTGCTCTTGGGGAACATCGCTGGAGGATCGTCGATAAACTCATCTTT.

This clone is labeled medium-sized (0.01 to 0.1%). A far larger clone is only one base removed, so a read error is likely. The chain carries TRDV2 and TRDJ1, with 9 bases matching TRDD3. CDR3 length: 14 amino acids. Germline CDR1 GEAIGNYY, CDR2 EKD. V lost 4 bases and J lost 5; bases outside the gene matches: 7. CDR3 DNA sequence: TGTGCCTGTGAAGCCCTGGGGGATCCTGATAAACTCATCTTT. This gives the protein CACEALGDPDKLIF.